These 8 T cell receptor beta chains originate from one sample sequenced in a study of blood T cell repertoires in COVID-19. Clones were read by immunoSEQ multiplex PCR, and TCRdb kept only the in-frame ones, dropping some. The sample contains 55,000 to 75,000 clones, more than 75% of which appear only once. The sequenced material came from peripheral blood. The receptor set was obtained from a man aged 50-60 years with active COVID-19.

The V gene is TRBV4-3, the J gene TRBJ2-6; a weak D match, TRBD2 (6 bases). The CDR3 is 19 residues long. Per germline, CDR1 LGHNA and CDR2 YSLEER. Trimming removed 0 bases from V and 0 bases from J, with 15 bases in between. CDR3 DNA: TGCGCCAGCAGCCAAGATCGGGGAGGATCCAGCTCTGGGGCCAACGTCCTGACTTTC. It codes for CASSQDRGGSSSGANVLTF.

The CDR3 DNA sequence: TGTGCCAGCAGCTCCCCGGGACAGGGCCTGGGGGGGAGCACAGATACGCAGTATTTT. Translation: CASSSPGQGLGGSTDTQYF. The rearrangement joins TRBV11-2 to TRBJ2-3; 9 bases line up with TRBD1. The ends lost 4 bases at V and 0 bases at J; junction bases unmatched: 14. Germline V gives CDR1 SGHAT, CDR2 FQNNGV. The CDR3 has 19 residues. Complete variable domain (other parts from reference TRBV11-2 and TRBJ2-3): EAGVAQSPRYKIIEKRQSVAFWCNPISGHATLYWYQQILGQGPKLLIQFQNNGVVDDSQLPKDRFSAERLKGVDSTLKIQPAKLEDSAVYLCASSSPGQGLGGSTDTQYFGPGTRLTVL.

The rearrangement uses TRBV5-1 and TRBJ2-5; 11 positions match TRBD2. Unmatched junction bases numbered 6, after V lost 4 bases and J lost 1 base. The CDR3 has 16 amino acids. Germline V lookup: CDR1 SGHRS, CDR2 YFSETQ. CDR3 sequence reads: CASSTGTSGTQETQYF. For the CDR3, the DNA is TGCGCCAGCAGCACTGGGACTAGCGGCACCCAAGAGACCCAGTACTTC.

This chain's CDR3 is CAISGRAGEIGTQYF. The CDR3 coding sequence is TGTGCCATCAGTGGAAGGGCGGGGGAAATCGGTACGCAGTATTTT. This chain connects TRBV10-3 to TRBJ2-3; TRBD2 matches at 7 bases. Germline lookup yields CDR1 ENHRY and CDR2 SYGVKD. V dropped 4 bases and J dropped 8; count of bases not matched to a gene: 12. There are 15 residues in the CDR3.

The V gene is TRBV5-1, the J gene TRBJ2-2; D not resolved. V was pared by 0 bases and J by 8 bases, with 8 bases between. CDR3 length: 13 residues. From germline, CDR1 is SGHRS and CDR2 YFSETQ. The CDR3 loop reads CASSLAWQGELFF. Written as DNA, the CDR3 is TGCGCCAGCAGCTTGGCCTGGCAGGGGGAGCTGTTTTTT. The whole variable domain, filled in from reference TRBV5-1 and TRBJ2-2, reads KAGVTQTPRYLIKTRGQQVTLSCSPISGHRSVSWYQQTPGQGLQFLFEYFSETQRNKGNFPGRFSGRQFSNSRSEMNVSTLELGDSALYLCASSLAWQGELFFGEGSRLTVL.

The chain has TRBV11-2 and TRBJ2-1; 10 positions match TRBD2. Germline-derived CDR1 and CDR2 are SGHAT and FQNNGV. V was clipped by 5 bases and J by 9 bases; unmatched bases: 13. The CDR3 has 16 amino acids. CDR3 loop: CASSTGGAGGGREQFF. Here the CDR3 DNA reads TGTGCCAGCAGCACCGGAGGAGCGGGAGGGGGACGTGAGCAGTTCTTC.

The chain couples TRBV6-5 to TRBJ1-6; TRBD1 matches at 9 bases. CDR1 and CDR2 from the germline V gene are MNHEY and SVGAGI. The CDR3 totals 14 residues. J lost 7 bases, V lost 6 bases, and 4 bases had no gene match. The CDR3 coding sequence is TGTGCCAGCAGCGTGACAGGGGGAAATTCACCCCTCCACTTT. Amino acid sequence: CASSVTGGNSPLHF.

This chain links TRBV30 with TRBJ2-7; TRBD1 matches 11 bases. Germline lookup yields CDR1 GTSNPN and CDR2 SVGIG (reference sequence). V lost 3 bases and J lost 6; bases outside the gene matches: 7. The length of the CDR3 is 14 residues. This CDR3 reads CAWRRPGQGGEQYF. The DNA of the CDR3 is TGTGCCTGGAGGAGACCGGGACAGGGGGGCGAGCAGTACTTC. Filled out from reference TRBV30 and TRBJ2-7, the complete variable domain reads SQTIHQWPATLVQPVGSPLSLECTVEGTSNPNLYWYRQAAGRGLQLLFYSVGIGQISSEVPQNLSASRPQDRQFILSSKKLLLSDSGFYLCAWRRPGQGGEQYFGPGTRLTVT.